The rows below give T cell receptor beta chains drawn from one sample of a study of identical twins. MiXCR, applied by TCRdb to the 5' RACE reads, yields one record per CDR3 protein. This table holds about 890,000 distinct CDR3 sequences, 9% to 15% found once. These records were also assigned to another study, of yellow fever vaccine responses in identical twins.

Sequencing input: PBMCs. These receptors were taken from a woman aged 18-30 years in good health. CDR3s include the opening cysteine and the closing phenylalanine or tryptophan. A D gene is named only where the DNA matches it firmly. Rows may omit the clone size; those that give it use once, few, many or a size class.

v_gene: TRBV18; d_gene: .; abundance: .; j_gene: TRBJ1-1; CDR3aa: CASSPPNGDTEAFF; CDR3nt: TGTGCCAGCTCACCACCTAATGGGGATACTGAAGCTTTCTTT
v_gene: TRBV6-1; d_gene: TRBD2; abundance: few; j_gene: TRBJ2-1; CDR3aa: CASSPAGGSFNEQFF; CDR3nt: TGTGCCAGCAGCCCAGCGGGAGGCTCTTTCAATGAGCAGTTCTTC
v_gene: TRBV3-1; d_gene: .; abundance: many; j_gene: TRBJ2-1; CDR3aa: CASSQDPTSYNEQFF; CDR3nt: TGTGCCAGCAGCCAAGACCCCACTTCCTACAATGAGCAGTTCTTC
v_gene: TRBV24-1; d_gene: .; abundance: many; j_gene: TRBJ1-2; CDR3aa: CATSDFGGPMGYGYTF; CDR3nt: TGTGCCACCAGTGATTTTGGGGGACCGATGGGCTATGGCTACACCTTC
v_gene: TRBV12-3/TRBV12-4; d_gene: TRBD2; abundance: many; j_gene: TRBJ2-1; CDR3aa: CASSRLAGGPFSEQFF; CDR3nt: TGTGCCAGCAGTCGACTAGCGGGAGGGCCTTTCTCCGAGCAGTTCTTC
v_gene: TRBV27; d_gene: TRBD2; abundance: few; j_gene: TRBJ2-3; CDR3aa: CASSPTSGSFVDTQYF; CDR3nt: TGTGCCAGCAGCCCGACTAGCGGGAGTTTCGTAGATACGCAGTATTTT
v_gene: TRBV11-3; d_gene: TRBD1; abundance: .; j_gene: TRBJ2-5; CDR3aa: CASSPIGTDKETQYF; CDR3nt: TGTGCCAGCAGCCCCATCGGGACAGATAAAGAGACCCAGTACTTC
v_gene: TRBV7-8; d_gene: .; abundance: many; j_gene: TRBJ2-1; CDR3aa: CASRPEGGAVANEQFF; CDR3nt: TGTGCCAGCAGACCCGAGGGGGGAGCGGTGGCCAATGAGCAGTTCTTC
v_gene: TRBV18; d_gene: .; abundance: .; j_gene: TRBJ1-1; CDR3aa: CASSFWGANTEAFF; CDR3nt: TGTGCCAGCTCCTTCTGGGGGGCGAACACTGAAGCTTTCTTT
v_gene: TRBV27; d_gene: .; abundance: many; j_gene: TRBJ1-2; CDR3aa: CASSLSLGENYGYTF; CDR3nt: TGTGCCAGCAGTTTATCGCTAGGAGAAAACTATGGCTACACCTTC
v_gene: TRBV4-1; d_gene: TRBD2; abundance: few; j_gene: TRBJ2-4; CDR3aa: CASSSPGLADLWAKNIQYF; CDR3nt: TGCGCCAGCAGCTCACCGGGACTAGCGGACCTATGGGCCAAAAACATTCAGTACTTC
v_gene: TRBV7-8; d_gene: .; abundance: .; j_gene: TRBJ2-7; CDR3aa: CASTLGPGYYEQYF; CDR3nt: TGTGCCAGCACCCTAGGCCCGGGCTACTACGAGCAGTACTTC
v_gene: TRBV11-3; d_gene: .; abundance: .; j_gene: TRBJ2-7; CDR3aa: CASSHASGQGFYEQYF; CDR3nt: TGTGCCAGCAGCCACGCGTCGGGGCAGGGGTTTTACGAGCAGTACTTC
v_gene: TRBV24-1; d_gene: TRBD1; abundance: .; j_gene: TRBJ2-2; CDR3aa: CATSDLAQGAGELFF; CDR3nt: TGTGCCACCAGTGATTTGGCCCAGGGGGCCGGGGAGCTGTTTTTT
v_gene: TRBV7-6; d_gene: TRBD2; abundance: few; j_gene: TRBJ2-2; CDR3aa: CASSPRLLAGGAGELFF; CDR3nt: TGTGCCAGCAGCCCACGCCTACTAGCGGGGGGGGCCGGGGAGCTGTTTTTT
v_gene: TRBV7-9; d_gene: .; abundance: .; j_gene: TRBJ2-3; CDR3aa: CASSLGMNTQYF; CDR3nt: TGTGCCAGCAGCCTTGGGATGAATACGCAGTATTTT
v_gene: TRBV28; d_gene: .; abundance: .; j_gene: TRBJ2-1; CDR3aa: CASSLDQGSFF; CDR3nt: TGTGCCAGCAGTCTTGACCAGGGGTCGTTCTTC
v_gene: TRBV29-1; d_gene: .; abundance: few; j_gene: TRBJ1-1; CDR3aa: CSGWGKNTEAFF; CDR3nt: TGCAGCGGGTGGGGCAAGAACACTGAAGCTTTCTTT
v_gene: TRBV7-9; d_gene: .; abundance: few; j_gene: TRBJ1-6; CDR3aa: CASSLTSSPLHF; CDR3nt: TGTGCCAGCAGCTTAACTAGTTCACCCCTCCACTTT
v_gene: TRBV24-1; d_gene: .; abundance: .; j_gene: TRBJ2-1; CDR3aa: CATSDPDTYNEQFF; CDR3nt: TGTGCCACCAGTGACCCGGACACCTACAATGAGCAGTTCTTC
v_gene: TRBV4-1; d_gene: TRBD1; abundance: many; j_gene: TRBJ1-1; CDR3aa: CASSAGQGIEAFF; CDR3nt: TGCGCCAGCAGCGCGGGACAGGGGATAGAAGCTTTCTTT
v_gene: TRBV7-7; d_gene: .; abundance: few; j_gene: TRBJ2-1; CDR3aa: CASSFGPTLNNEQFF; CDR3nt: TGTGCCAGCAGCTTCGGCCCCACACTGAACAATGAGCAGTTCTTC
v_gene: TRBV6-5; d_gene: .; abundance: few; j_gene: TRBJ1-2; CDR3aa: CASSYSGRGGYTF; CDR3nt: TGTGCCAGCAGTTACTCGGGGAGGGGTGGCTACACCTTC
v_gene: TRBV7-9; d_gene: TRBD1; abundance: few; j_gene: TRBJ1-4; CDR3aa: CASSPHRGSATNEKLFF; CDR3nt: TGTGCCAGCAGCCCCCACAGGGGATCAGCGACTAATGAAAAACTGTTTTTT
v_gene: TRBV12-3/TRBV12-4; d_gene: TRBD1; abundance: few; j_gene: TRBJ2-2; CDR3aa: CASSRSGTGVAGELFF; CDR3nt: TGTGCCAGCAGTCGATCCGGGACAGGGGTAGCCGGGGAGCTGTTTTTT
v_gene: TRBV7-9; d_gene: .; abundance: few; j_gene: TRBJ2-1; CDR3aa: CASSLSSFYEQFF; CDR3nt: TGTGCCAGCAGCTTATCTAGCTTCTATGAGCAGTTCTTC
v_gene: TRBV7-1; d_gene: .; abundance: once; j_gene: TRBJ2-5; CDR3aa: CAISPRSRETQYF; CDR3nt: TGTGCCATCAGCCCCCGGTCTAGGGAGACCCAGTACTTC
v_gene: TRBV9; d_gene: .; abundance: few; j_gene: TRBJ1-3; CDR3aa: CASSPGPGETLGNTIYF; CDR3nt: TGTGCCAGCAGCCCTGGACCGGGGGAGACTCTGGGAAACACCATATATTTT
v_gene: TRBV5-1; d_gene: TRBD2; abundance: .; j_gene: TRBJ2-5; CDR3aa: CASSLQLAGGKETQYF; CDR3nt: TGCGCCAGCAGCTTGCAACTAGCGGGGGGGAAAGAGACCCAGTACTTC
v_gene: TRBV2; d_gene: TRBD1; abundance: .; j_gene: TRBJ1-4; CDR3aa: CASLDRAATVFF; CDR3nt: TGTGCCAGCCTTGACAGGGCCGCAACGGTGTTTTTT
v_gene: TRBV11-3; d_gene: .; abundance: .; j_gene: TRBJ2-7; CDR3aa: CASSLAGAISSYEQYF; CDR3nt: TGTGCCAGCAGCTTAGCGGGGGCGATAAGCTCCTACGAGCAGTACTTC
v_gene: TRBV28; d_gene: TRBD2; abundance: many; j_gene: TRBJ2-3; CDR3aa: CASSPNRLAGTRGDTQYF; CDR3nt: TGTGCCAGCAGTCCCAACCGACTAGCGGGGACCCGTGGGGATACGCAGTATTTT
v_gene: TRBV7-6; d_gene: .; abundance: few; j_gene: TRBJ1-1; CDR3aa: CASSPGLANTEAFF; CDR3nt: TGTGCCAGCAGCCCTGGACTGGCTAACACTGAAGCTTTCTTT
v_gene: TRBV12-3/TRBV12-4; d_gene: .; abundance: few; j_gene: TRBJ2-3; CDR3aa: CASSTRGGGTDTQYF; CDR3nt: TGTGCCAGCAGTACACGAGGGGGAGGCACAGATACGCAGTATTTT
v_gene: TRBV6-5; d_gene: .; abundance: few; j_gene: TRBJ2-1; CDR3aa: CASSFTRRSNNEQFF; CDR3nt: TGTGCCAGCAGTTTTACTCGGAGGTCCAACAATGAGCAGTTCTTC
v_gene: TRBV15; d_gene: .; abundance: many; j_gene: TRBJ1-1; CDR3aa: CATSPSGGLTEAFF; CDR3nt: TGTGCCACCAGCCCCAGCGGGGGGCTCACTGAAGCTTTCTTT
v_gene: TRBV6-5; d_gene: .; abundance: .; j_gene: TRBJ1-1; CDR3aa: CASSYSRGLMNTEAFF; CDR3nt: TGTGCCAGCAGTTACTCAAGGGGTCTCATGAACACTGAAGCTTTCTTT
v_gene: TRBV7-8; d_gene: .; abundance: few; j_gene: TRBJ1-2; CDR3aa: CASSPTASTSGYTF; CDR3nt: TGTGCCAGCAGTCCGACTGCCAGTACCTCTGGCTACACCTTC
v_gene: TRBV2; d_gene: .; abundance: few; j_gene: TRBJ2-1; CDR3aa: CASMGRGEQFF; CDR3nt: TGTGCCAGCATGGGGAGAGGTGAGCAGTTCTTC
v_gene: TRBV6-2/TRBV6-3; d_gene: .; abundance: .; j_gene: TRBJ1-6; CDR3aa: CASTTSAPLHF; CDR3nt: TGTGCCAGCACCACATCGGCGCCCCTCCACTTT
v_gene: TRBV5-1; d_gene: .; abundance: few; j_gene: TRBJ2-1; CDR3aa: CASSWGVGTYNEQFF; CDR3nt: TGCGCCAGCAGCTGGGGGGTAGGGACCTACAATGAGCAGTTCTTC
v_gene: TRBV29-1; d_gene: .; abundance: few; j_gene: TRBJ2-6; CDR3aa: CSVGRTEYSGANVLTF; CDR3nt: TGCAGCGTCGGCAGAACCGAGTACTCTGGGGCCAACGTCCTGACTTTC
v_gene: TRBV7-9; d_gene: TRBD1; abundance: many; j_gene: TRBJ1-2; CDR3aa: CASSRDRGPDGYTF; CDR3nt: TGTGCCAGCAGCAGGGACAGGGGGCCCGATGGCTACACCTTC
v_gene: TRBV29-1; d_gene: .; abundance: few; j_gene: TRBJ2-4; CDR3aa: CSVEVEENIQYF; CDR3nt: TGCAGCGTTGAAGTTGAGGAAAACATTCAGTACTTC
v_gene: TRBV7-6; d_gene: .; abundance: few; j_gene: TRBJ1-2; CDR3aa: CASSPDSFKGYGYTF; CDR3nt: TGTGCCAGCAGCCCGGACTCCTTTAAGGGCTATGGCTACACCTTC
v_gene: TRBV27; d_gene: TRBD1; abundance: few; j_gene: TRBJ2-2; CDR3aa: CASSLRTGGLHTGELFF; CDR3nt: TGTGCCAGCAGTTTACGGACAGGGGGCTTGCACACCGGGGAGCTGTTTTTT
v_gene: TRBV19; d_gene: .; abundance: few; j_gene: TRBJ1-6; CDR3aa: CASSASPVSPLHF; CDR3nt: TGTGCCAGTAGCGCTTCACCGGTTTCACCCCTCCACTTT